Sequencing of this T cell receptor (beta chain) was carried out in a study of cytomegalovirus exposure and HLA in healthy donors. Primers for the PCR totalled 60 Vbeta and 13 Jbeta. Authors' methods: There were some 87 million unique TCR beta chains by a later count, and about 12 million of them were shared. Method: immunoSEQ multiplex PCR; TCRdb's copy keeps in-frame clones and lacks some. That table supplies the V and J calls and clone size; D and trimming were determined from the DNA. Of some 110,000 clones in the sample, more than 60% were seen once. Whole-study results and caveats: The majority of TCR sequences were rare, yet some public TCRs appeared in many donors. Donors were assumed by presence/absence analyses to have roughly uniform sequencing depth. Overall, roughly 150 TCR beta chains were annotated as cytomegalovirus-associated.

Concerning this clone itself: What it binds is unknown.

V lost 2 bases, J lost 4 bases, and 14 bases lay in between. The germline V gene has CDR1 MNHEY and CDR2 SVGAGI. This CDR3 contains 15 residues. This sequence originates from a woman aged 40-49 years in good health and CMV-seropositive. The gene calls are TRBV6-5 and TRBJ2-5; tentatively, D is TRBD1 (6 bases). The sequencing input was PBMCs. The CDR3 spells CASSYAQGRVETQYF. CDR3 DNA: TGTGCCAGCAGTTACGCTCAGGGGCGTGTAGAGACCCAGTACTTC.